Listed here is a single T cell receptor (beta chain). Antigen unknown. Germline assignment: CDR1 MNHEY and CDR2 SMNVEV (reference sequence). The ends were cut back, 5 bases at V and 0 bases at J, with 19 bases in the middle. This CDR3 has 17 residues. TCRdb's table, derived via immunoSEQ multiplex PCR, lists solely in-frame clones and lacks some. The repertoire holds about 140,000 clones, with over 85% as singletons. The data are from a study of T cell responses to AZD1222 COVID-19 vaccine. The study, taken as a whole, reports: Spike as a whole was targeted by vaccine-associated CD4 TCRs, dominant at 160-218 and 743-854. Per reports, nearly half of all spike-specific TCRs target regions that are unmutated in variants. Females made up more of the donors, who were largely white British, and clonal diversity may have come out too low. Repertoires in all cases were sampled only once the peak T cell response had passed.

The sample here was peripheral blood, taken on day 0 of AZD1222 vaccination. This chain links TRBV27 with TRBJ1-1; D unclear. The sequence was collected from an adult in good health. This chain's CDR3 is CASSGRVHAFMNTEAFF. CDR3 DNA sequence: TGTGCCAGCAGTGGACGCGTTCACGCATTCATGAACACTGAAGCTTTCTTT.